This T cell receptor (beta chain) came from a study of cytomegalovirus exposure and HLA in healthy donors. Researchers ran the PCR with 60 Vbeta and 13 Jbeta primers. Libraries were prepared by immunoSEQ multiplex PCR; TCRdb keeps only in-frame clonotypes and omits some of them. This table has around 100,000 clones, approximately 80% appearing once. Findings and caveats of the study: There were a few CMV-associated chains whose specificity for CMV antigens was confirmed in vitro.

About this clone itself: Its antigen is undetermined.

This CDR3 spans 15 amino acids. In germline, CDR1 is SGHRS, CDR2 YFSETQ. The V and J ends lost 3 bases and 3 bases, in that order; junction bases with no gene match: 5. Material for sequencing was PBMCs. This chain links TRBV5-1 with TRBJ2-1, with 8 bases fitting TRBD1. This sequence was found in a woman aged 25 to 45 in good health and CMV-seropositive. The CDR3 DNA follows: TGCGCCAGCAGCTGGACCGGGACAGGCTACAATGAGCAGTTCTTC. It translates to CASSWTGTGYNEQFF. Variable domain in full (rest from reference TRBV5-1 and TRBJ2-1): KAGVTQTPRYLIKTRGQQVTLSCSPISGHRSVSWYQQTPGQGLQFLFEYFSETQRNKGNFPGRFSGRQFSNSRSEMNVSTLELGDSALYLCASSWTGTGYNEQFFGPGTRLTVL.